This T cell receptor (beta chain) was found in a study of blood T cells in healthy people across ages. Study-wide points: Naive CD4+ cell counts and diversity both ran higher in long-lived than in aged donors.

Then a second PCR, running about 6 to 11 cycles, was carried out with a sample-barcoded 5' primer and a J-beta primer mix. TCRdb reanalysed the 5' RACE reads using MiXCR and keeps one entry per CDR3 protein. The repertoire holds about 1.6 million distinct CDR3 sequences, about 31% seen once, with about 11% in the top ten. The CDR3 runs 15 residues. V was trimmed by 0 bases and J by 2 bases, leaving 10 bases between them. Germline CDR1 and CDR2: MGHRA and YSYEKL. This clonotype was seen ten or more times. As yet, its antigen is unknown. The sequence came from a woman aged 25 to 39 in good health. Sequencing input: blood. This sequence joins TRBV4-1 and TRBJ1-2; unclear D gene. The CDR3 DNA reads TGCGCCAGCAGCCAAGATATGGCAGTCAACTATGGCTACACCTTC. It specifies CASSQDMAVNYGYTF.